These 3 T cell receptor beta chains originate from one sample sequenced in a study of T cell responses to AZD1222 COVID-19 vaccine (dated by TCRdb to the early 2020s). Library generation was performed with the immunoSEQ multiplex PCR assay. The table was pulled from immuneACCESS by TCRdb, which kept in-frame rearrangements only. Such tables lose some clones; where checked, under half of the loss comes from unresolved V genes, and the rest has no known cause. Within this sample are 180,000 or so clones, with nearly 95% of them counted one time only. Around 1.9% of the sample is held by the ten biggest clonotypes. This specimen's time point label, per the study, means: about 28 days (+/-7) after the second vaccine dose. The sample was peripheral blood, taken 28 days after the second AZD1222 dose. The receptor set was obtained from an adult who received the AZD1222 COVID-19 vaccine.

The gene calls are TRBV7-9 and TRBJ1-5; 7 bases line up with TRBD1. J lost 2 bases, V lost 5 bases, and 9 bases had no gene match. CDR1 and CDR2 (germline): SEHNR, FQNEAQ (reference sequence). The CDR3 length is 16 residues. CDR3 amino acids: CASSEGGAGGNQPQHF. DNA for the CDR3: TGTGCCAGCAGCGAAGGGGGCGCAGGGGGCAATCAGCCCCAGCATTTT. Based on the CDR3 plus reference TRBV7-9 and TRBJ1-5, the full variable domain is DTGVSQNPRHKITKRGQNVTFRCDPISEHNRLYWYRQTLGQGPEFLTYFQNEAQLEKSRLLSDRFSAERPKGSFSTLEIQRTEQGDSAMYLCASSEGGAGGNQPQHFGDGTRLSIL.

The chain is built from TRBV6-4 and TRBJ2-1; D remains unclear. This CDR3 is 14 amino acids long. Germline V gene lookup returns CDR1 MRHNA and CDR2 SNTAGT. The V gene lost 0 bases and the J gene lost 9 bases, with 12 bases spanning the gap. The CDR3 DNA follows: TGTGCCAGCAGTGACTCTGGTGGGATTCGTGAGCAGTTCTTC. Translating it yields CASSDSGGIREQFF.

V is TRBV11-2 and J is TRBJ2-3; 9 bases fit TRBD2. Germline CDR1 SGHAT, CDR2 FQNNGV. The CDR3 covers 14 residues. The ends lost 5 bases at V and 7 bases at J; junction bases unmatched: 7. This chain's CDR3 is CASSAGLAGNTQYF. The CDR3 DNA sequence: TGTGCCAGCAGCGCCGGGCTAGCGGGGAATACGCAGTATTTT. Supplemented by reference TRBV11-2 and TRBJ2-3, the full variable domain reads EAGVAQSPRYKIIEKRQSVAFWCNPISGHATLYWYQQILGQGPKLLIQFQNNGVVDDSQLPKDRFSAERLKGVDSTLKIQPAKLEDSAVYLCASSAGLAGNTQYFGPGTRLTVL.